The text below deals with one T cell receptor (beta chain). Its specificity is unknown. An oligo carrying a UMI was ligated to the cDNA 3' end. First-round PCR used about 4 cycles and beta primers RC1.1 and RC1.2 covering TRBC1 and TRBC2. Each CDR3 protein is one row after TCRdb ran MiXCR on the UMI-ligation and nested PCR reads. This table holds tens of thousands of distinct CDR3 sequences, around a tenth found once. The sample comes from a study of quantifying T cell responses using KT2 cells. About the research overall: RNA was reverse transcribed with TCR alpha and beta constant-region primers. The second PCR was a qPCR stopped at a predetermined fluorescence threshold.

The CDR3 is made up of 15 amino acids. The germline V gene has CDR1 MNHNY and CDR2 SVGAGI (reference sequence). The V gene lost 3 bases and the J gene lost 5 bases, with 11 bases spanning the gap. General study results and limits: Input KT2 cell number predicted KT2 alpha and beta sequence counts linearly over several orders of magnitude.

Sequencing input: PBMCs spiked with cells of the T cell clone KT2. The V call is TRBV6-6, the J call TRBJ1-6, with unresolved D. The source is a human donor. The CDR3 is CASSYSQPDNSPLHF. In DNA form, the CDR3 reads TGTGCCAGCAGTTATAGCCAACCGGATAATTCACCCCTCCACTTT.